Presented here are 26 T cell receptor beta chains from one specimen sequenced in a study of blood T cell repertoires in COVID-19. Only in-frame clones appear in the TCRdb table, and some are missing; sequencing was by immunoSEQ multiplex PCR. The sample comprises 300,000 to 350,000 clones, 88% of which are singletons, and approximately 1% rests with the top ten. Sample: PBMCs or T cells enriched from blood (not recorded which). These receptors were taken from a woman aged 25 to 39 who had been exposed to COVID-19.

This clone was observed a single time. The chain carries TRBV6-5 and TRBJ2-1; D is uncertain. The CDR3 runs 11 residues. V gave up 2 bases and J gave up 9 bases, with 5 bases separating them. Germline-derived CDR1 and CDR2 are MNHEY and SVGAGI. The chain's CDR3 is CASSYIGEQFF. The CDR3 DNA is TGTGCCAGCAGTTACATCGGTGAGCAGTTCTTC.

The chain recombines TRBV5-8 with TRBJ2-1, with D possibly TRBD1 on 6 matching bases. Germline V CDR1 and CDR2: SGHTS, YDEGEE. The CDR3 consists of 15 residues. The V gene lost 6 bases and the J gene lost 2 bases, with 15 bases spanning the gap. The chain's CDR3 is CASMPRTAPYNEQFF. Here the CDR3 DNA reads TGTGCCAGCATGCCCCGGACAGCACCCTACAATGAGCAGTTCTTC.

The V call is TRBV29-1, the J call TRBJ2-1; 8 bases map to TRBD2. This CDR3 has 16 residues. The V gene end was trimmed by 3 bases and the J gene end by 4 bases; junction bases not matched to a gene: 11. Per germline, CDR1 SQVTM and CDR2 ANQGSEA. The CDR3 loop is CSVERRSGSRYNEQFF. The CDR3, as DNA: TGCAGCGTTGAGAGGCGCAGCGGGAGCAGGTACAATGAGCAGTTCTTC.

The CDR3 DNA reads TGTGCCAGTAGTCTAAAGGGGGACGAGCAGTACTTC. Amino acid sequence: CASSLKGDEQYF. This chain links TRBV19 with TRBJ2-7; possible D gene TRBD1, 6 bases. This CDR3 is built from 12 residues. Between the trimmed V and J ends, which lost 5 bases and 5 bases, there was a span of 10 bases. CDR1 is LNHDA and CDR2 is SQIVND in the germline V gene (reference sequence).

The rearrangement joins TRBV10-1 to TRBJ1-1; D gene uncertain. Trimming removed 2 bases at V and 5 bases at J, with 12 bases between. CDR3 length equals 14 residues. Germline V gene sequence: CDR1 WNHNN, CDR2 SYGVQD (reference sequence). The CDR3 DNA reads TGCGCCAGCAGTGAGGTTCCCGTTCCGACTGAAGCTTTCTTT. It translates to CASSEVPVPTEAFF.

V usage is TRBV5-5 and J usage is TRBJ2-2; TRBD1 matches 9 bases. The germline CDR1 and CDR2 sequences are SGHKS and YYEKEE (reference sequence). V dropped 6 bases and J dropped 6; count of bases not matched to a gene: 9. The CDR3 spans 15 residues. As DNA, the CDR3 is TGTGCCAGCACCATCACAGGGGGCAGGGCCGGGGAGCTGTTTTTT. It encodes CASTITGGRAGELFF.

This clone was counted between two and nine times. The genes are TRBV12-3 or TRBV12-4 and TRBJ1-2; 8 positions agree with TRBD1. The CDR3 loop spans 13 amino acids. V was pared by 2 bases and J by 8 bases, with 4 bases of the junction left unmatched. The CDR3 sequence: CASSLQGAEGYTF. The CDR3 DNA reads as TGTGCCAGCAGTTTACAGGGGGCGGAAGGCTACACCTTC.

V is TRBV27 and J is TRBJ1-5; tentative D call: TRBD1 (5 bases). The V gene's germline CDR1 is MNHEY and CDR2 SMNVEV (reference sequence). The CDR3 runs 14 residues. V was shortened by 8 bases and J by 1 base, with 12 bases between the two germline ends. The CDR3 protein is CASSFAGSNQPQHF. The DNA of the CDR3 is TGTGCCAGCTCTTTCGCAGGGAGCAATCAGCCCCAGCATTTT.

The chain recombines TRBV3-1 (or the pseudogene TRBV3-2) with TRBJ1-5, with D unresolved. With 3 bases removed from V and 0 bases from J, the gap between germline ends came to 12 bases. The CDR3 contains 16 residues. The germline gives CDR1 LGHDT, CDR2 YNNKEL (reference sequence). CDR3 in amino acids: CASSQGSPASNQPQHF. The CDR3 region has the DNA TGTGCCAGCAGCCAGGGTAGCCCTGCTAGCAATCAGCCCCAGCATTTT.

The genes are TRBV12-5 and TRBJ2-5; possible D gene TRBD2, 6 bases. V lost 5 bases and J 5 bases, leaving 18 bases between the germline ends. The CDR3 length is 15 residues. The germline gives CDR1 LGHNT, CDR2 FRNRAP. This CDR3 reads CASGQTPGLGETQYF. Written as DNA, the CDR3 is TGTGCTAGTGGTCAAACTCCGGGACTTGGCGAGACCCAGTACTTC.

The chain recombines TRBV10-3 with TRBJ1-1; TRBD1 is a possible D gene (6 bases). This CDR3 region has 15 residues. Germline V lookup: CDR1 ENHRY, CDR2 SYGVKD. Between the trimmed V and J ends, which lost 10 bases and 3 bases, there was a span of 21 bases. The CDR3, as DNA: TGTGCCACCATAGATGGGAGAGGGGGACACACTGAAGCTTTCTTT. This translates into CATIDGRGGHTEAFF.

The J gene is TRBJ2-6, the V gene TRBV28; D perhaps matches TRBD2 (6 bases). The CDR3 consists of 16 residues. From germline, CDR1 is MDHEN and CDR2 SYDVKM. Trimming shortened V by 5 bases and J by 4 bases, and 15 bases separated the two germline ends. In DNA form, the CDR3 reads TGTGCCAGCAGTGCCATGGGGGGACGAGGGGCCAACGTCCTGACTTTC. It translates to CASSAMGGRGANVLTF.

This sequence joins TRBV11-2 and TRBJ2-1; unclear D gene. V lost 1 base, J lost 0 bases, and 10 bases lay in between. The CDR3 sequence is 16 residues long. Germline CDR1 SGHAT, CDR2 FQNNGV. Here the CDR3 DNA reads TGTGCCAGCAGCTTAGGCCCGGTAAGCTCCTACAATGAGCAGTTCTTC. Encoded protein: CASSLGPVSSYNEQFF.

The chain is built from TRBV29-1 and TRBJ1-6; a possible D gene is TRBD1 (6 bases). V lost 4 bases to trimming and J lost 5 bases, with 15 bases between them. Germline V gene data show CDR1 as SQVTM and CDR2 as ANQGSEA. The CDR3 is 15 amino acids. The CDR3 region has the DNA TGCAGCGTTGCGGAAGGGGGGGGAAATAATTCACCCCTCCACTTT. Protein sequence: CSVAEGGGNNSPLHF.

The chain couples TRBV3-1 (or the pseudogene TRBV3-2) to TRBJ1-4; TRBD1 might be the D (5 bases). The CDR3 is 15 amino acids. The V gene's germline CDR1 is LGHDT and CDR2 YNNKEL (reference sequence). V lost 4 bases, J lost 0 bases, and 9 bases lay in between. The CDR3 sequence is CASSPTEATNEKLFF. CDR3 DNA: TGTGCCAGCAGCCCGACAGAAGCAACTAATGAAAAACTGTTTTTT.

This clone was counted a single time. The chain uses TRBV5-1 and TRBJ2-7, with TRBD1 matching over 9 bases. This CDR3 comprises 15 residues. The V gene end was trimmed by 3 bases and the J gene end by 5 bases; junction bases not matched to a gene: 9. Germline V gives CDR1 SGHRS, CDR2 YFSETQ. The CDR3, as DNA: TGCGCCAGCAGCTCCACAGGGGGACAGGGCCACGAGCAGTACTTC. Its protein is CASSSTGGQGHEQYF.

V gene TRBV20-1 combines with J gene TRBJ1-3; 9 nucleotides align to TRBD1. The V and J ends lost 3 bases and 0 bases, in that order; junction bases with no gene match: 3. The CDR3 is 15 residues long. Germline-derived CDR1 and CDR2 are DFQATT and SNEGSKA (reference sequence). The CDR3 DNA sequence: TGCAGTGCTAGTGGGGGACAGGGCTCTGGAAACACCATATATTTT. Translation gives CSASGGQGSGNTIYF.

This chain links TRBV19 with TRBJ1-1, with D possibly being TRBD1 (5 bases). The germline CDR1 and CDR2 sequences are LNHDA and SQIVND (reference sequence). Trimming stripped 2 bases from V and 4 bases from J, with 8 bases between. The CDR3 has 13 residues. The CDR3 DNA sequence: TGTGCCAGTAGTATAAGGGGTCCCACTGAAGCTTTCTTT. Its protein product is CASSIRGPTEAFF.

The count of this clone is one. The chain couples TRBV5-1 to TRBJ1-3; D may be TRBD1 (5 bases). Germline V gene lookup returns CDR1 SGHRS and CDR2 YFSETQ. The germline V and J ends were trimmed by 4 bases and 0 bases, with 26 bases remaining between them. CDR3 length: 20 amino acids. This CDR3 reads CASSLWTSGTSLASGNTIYF. The CDR3 DNA is TGCGCCAGCAGCCTATGGACGTCGGGGACTTCTCTGGCCTCTGGAAACACCATATATTTT.

This clone was recorded only once. The J gene is TRBJ2-3, the V gene TRBV3-1 (or the pseudogene TRBV3-2), with TRBD2 matching 14 bases. From germline, CDR1 is LGHDT and CDR2 YNNKEL (reference sequence). V trimming: 3 bases; J trimming: 1 base; junction bases outside the gene matches: 12. This CDR3 is 20 amino acids long. The CDR3 coding sequence is TGTGCCAGCAGCCACCACGGGACTAGCGGGAGAGCCTCTGGCACAGATACGCAGTATTTT. It translates to CASSHHGTSGRASGTDTQYF.

This chain uses TRBV24-1 with TRBJ2-1; TRBD2 matches at 8 bases. The CDR3 length is 16 residues. The germline CDR1 and CDR2 sequences are KGHDR and SFDVKD. V was clipped by 3 bases and J by 8 bases; unmatched bases: 11. CDR3 DNA sequence: TGTGCCACCAGTGATCAACGCGCGGGAGGTGGATATGAGCAGTTCTTC. Its protein product is CATSDQRAGGGYEQFF.

The chain is built from TRBV27 and TRBJ1-6; D unresolved. Per the germline V gene, CDR1 is MNHEY and CDR2 is SMNVEV (reference sequence). V lost 7 bases and J 7 bases, leaving 20 bases between the germline ends. CDR3 length: 16 amino acids. CDR3 sequence reads: CASKVVGVSGNSPLHF. DNA for the CDR3: TGTGCCAGCAAGGTAGTCGGGGTTTCGGGGAATTCACCCCTCCACTTT.

The chain links TRBV11-2 to TRBJ1-1, with a possible D match to TRBD1 (5 bases). The CDR3 has 14 residues. V lost 0 bases, J lost 4 bases, and 9 bases lay in between. In germline, CDR1 is SGHAT, CDR2 FQNNGV. CDR3 sequence: CASSLDWGGTEAFF. CDR3 nucleotide sequence: TGTGCCAGCAGCTTAGATTGGGGGGGCACTGAAGCTTTCTTT.

This sequence joins TRBV11-3 and TRBJ2-1; a possible D gene is TRBD2 (5 bases). This CDR3 is built from 14 residues. Germline V gene sequence: CDR1 SGHNT, CDR2 YENEEA. Trimming removed 7 bases at V and 9 bases at J, with 19 bases between. The CDR3 DNA sequence: TGTGCCAGCACGCCTGGAGAGGTCGAGGGTGAGCAGTTCTTC. Its protein product is CASTPGEVEGEQFF.

V and J are TRBV2 and TRBJ2-5, with D possibly TRBD2 on 6 matching bases. Germline CDR1 SNHLY, CDR2 FYNNEI. This CDR3 comprises 12 residues. V lost 7 bases to trimming and J lost 4 bases, with 10 bases between them. The CDR3 is CASNRRGETQYF. The CDR3 coding sequence is TGTGCCAGCAATCGGCGGGGAGAGACCCAGTACTTC.

The chain uses TRBV5-6 and TRBJ1-2; D is unclear. Trimming left V 1 base short and J 6 bases short, with 16 bases between. Germline lookup yields CDR1 SGHDT and CDR2 YYEEEE. This CDR3 is built from 15 residues. This CDR3 reads CASSLRWANPDGYTF. CDR3 nucleotides: TGTGCCAGCAGCTTGAGGTGGGCCAATCCAGATGGCTACACCTTC.